These T cell receptor beta chains were read from a single sample in a study of T cells in Graves' hyperthyroidism and ophthalmopathy. TCRdb reprocessed the multiplex PCR reads with MiXCR, giving one entry per CDR3 protein. This table has around 560,000 distinct CDR3 sequences, around 15% appearing once. Sequenced input: blood. These receptors were obtained from a young woman with Graves' hyperthyroidism. The CDR3 runs from the conserved cysteine through the conserved F or W. D genes are given only for firm matches. Clone size is stated in some rows and not others, as once, few, many or a class when expanded.

d_gene,j_gene,v_gene,abundance,CDR3aa,CDR3nt
-,TRBJ2-7,TRBV15,many,CATSRDLGGFEQYF,TGTGCCACCAGCAGAGACTTGGGGGGTTTCGAGCAGTACTTC
-,TRBJ1-2,TRBV20-1,-,CSARPMTNYGYTF,TGCAGTGCTAGGCCCATGACTAACTATGGCTACACCTTC
-,TRBJ1-2,TRBV2,many,CASSERWANYGYTF,TGTGCCAGCAGTGAAAGATGGGCTAACTATGGCTACACCTTC
-,TRBJ1-5,TRBV12-3/TRBV12-4,few,CASSLRGEQPQHF,TGTGCCAGCAGTTTAAGGGGAGAGCAGCCCCAGCATTTT
-,TRBJ2-7,TRBV3-1,many,CASGAGFYEQYF,TGTGCCAGCGGGGCGGGGTTCTACGAGCAGTACTTC
-,TRBJ1-1,TRBV7-2,-,CASSKQGKRTEAFF,TGTGCCAGCAGCAAACAGGGCAAACGAACTGAAGCTTTCTTT
TRBD1,TRBJ1-1,TRBV18,many,CASSRAGGEGEAFF,TGTGCCAGCTCACGGGCAGGGGGCGAGGGTGAAGCTTTCTTT
TRBD2,TRBJ2-1,TRBV12-3/TRBV12-4,-,CASSSGTSPLNEQFF,TGTGCCAGCAGTTCCGGGACTAGCCCTTTAAATGAGCAGTTCTTC
-,TRBJ2-3,TRBV5-1,many,CASSLGGNKDTQYF,TGCGCCAGCAGCTTGGGTGGTAACAAAGATACGCAGTATTTT
-,TRBJ2-7,TRBV7-2,-,CASSLEPGDSYEQYF,TGTGCCAGCAGCTTAGAGCCCGGTGATTCCTACGAGCAGTACTTC
-,TRBJ1-6,TRBV19,-,CASSTGDVSPLHF,TGTGCCAGTAGTACAGGAGATGTTTCACCCCTCCACTTT
-,TRBJ1-3,TRBV9,few,CASSVVGGAGNTIYF,TGTGCCAGCAGCGTAGTGGGGGGAGCTGGAAACACCATATATTTT
-,TRBJ1-5,TRBV12-3/TRBV12-4,many,CASRPGRNQPQHF,TGTGCCAGCAGACCAGGACGTAATCAGCCCCAGCATTTT
TRBD1,TRBJ1-1,TRBV6-1,-,CASSTYRGSSEAFF,TGTGCCAGCAGTACCTACAGGGGGTCCTCTGAAGCTTTCTTT
TRBD2,TRBJ2-2,TRBV29-1,many,CSVRLAGAVGELFF,TGCAGCGTCAGGCTAGCGGGAGCGGTCGGGGAGCTGTTTTTT
TRBD1,TRBJ1-6,TRBV20-1,-,CSARAFKGAFGSPLHF,TGCAGTGCTAGAGCCTTCAAGGGGGCCTTTGGTTCACCCCTCCACTTT
-,TRBJ1-1,TRBV11-2,many,CASSLAGHVTEAFF,TGTGCCAGCAGCTTAGCCGGGCACGTCACTGAAGCTTTCTTT
-,TRBJ1-4,TRBV15,few,CATSRDRINEKLFF,TGTGCCACCAGCAGAGACAGGATTAATGAAAAACTGTTTTTT
-,TRBJ1-1,TRBV6-2/TRBV6-3,few,CASTDGGNALKAFF,TGTGCCAGCACCGACGGGGGCAACGCCCTGAAAGCTTTCTTT
-,TRBJ1-3,TRBV12-3/TRBV12-4,many,CASSIRTVGNTIYF,TGTGCCAGCAGTATACGGACAGTAGGAAACACCATATATTTT
TRBD2,TRBJ2-5,TRBV3-1,many,CASSQTTSGETQYF,TGTGCCAGCAGCCAAACAACTAGCGGGGAGACCCAGTACTTC
TRBD1,TRBJ2-3,TRBV2,-,CASRSGTVVLPQYF,TGTGCCAGCAGATCCGGGACAGTAGTCCTTCCGCAGTATTTT
-,TRBJ2-7,TRBV2,many,CASGEQLAYEQYF,TGTGCCAGCGGAGAACAATTAGCCTACGAGCAGTACTTC
-,TRBJ2-7,TRBV20-1,-,CSASVWDLEQYF,TGCAGTGCTAGTGTGTGGGATCTCGAGCAGTACTTC
TRBD2,TRBJ2-3,TRBV20-1,many,CSIGGAPDTQYF,TGCAGTATCGGGGGGGCCCCAGATACGCAGTATTTT
TRBD1,TRBJ1-2,TRBV3-1,many,CASSQWTGRRGYGYTF,TGTGCCAGCAGCCAGTGGACAGGCCGCCGGGGCTATGGCTACACCTTC
-,TRBJ2-5,TRBV20-1,once,CSARRDKTQYF,TGCAGTGCTCGCAGGGATAAGACCCAGTACTTC
-,TRBJ2-3,TRBV29-1,few,CSVEPGRTDTQYF,TGCAGCGTTGAACCGGGCCGCACAGATACGCAGTATTTT
-,TRBJ1-2,TRBV29-1,-,CSVEEGGSYGYTF,TGCAGCGTTGAAGAAGGCGGCAGCTATGGCTACACCTTC
TRBD1,TRBJ1-5,TRBV12-3/TRBV12-4,-,CASNPQGAPNQPQHF,TGTGCCAGCAACCCACAGGGGGCCCCCAATCAGCCCCAGCATTTT
-,TRBJ2-7,TRBV29-1,-,CSVVWGLGVSYEQYF,TGCAGCGTTGTGTGGGGTCTAGGAGTTTCCTACGAGCAGTACTTC
TRBD2,TRBJ2-5,TRBV18,-,CASSTSGGAKETQYF,TGTGCCAGCTCAACGAGCGGGGGGGCAAAAGAGACCCAGTACTTC
-,TRBJ2-7,TRBV11-3,many,CASSRTMGSTYEQYF,TGTGCCAGCAGCCGGACGATGGGCTCAACTTACGAGCAGTACTTC
TRBD1,TRBJ1-2,TRBV29-1,-,CSAKRTGGASYGYTF,TGCAGCGCCAAAAGGACAGGGGGCGCATCTTATGGCTACACCTTC
TRBD2,TRBJ2-5,TRBV2,many,CASSELGGRAGPTETQYF,TGTGCCAGCAGTGAATTAGGCGGGAGGGCCGGTCCAACAGAGACCCAGTACTTC
TRBD1,TRBJ1-1,TRBV7-3,few,CASSLSPGGGTEAFF,TGTGCCAGCAGCTTAAGTCCAGGGGGCGGGACTGAAGCTTTCTTT
TRBD1,TRBJ2-5,TRBV7-8,many,CASSPTGGQGETQYF,TGTGCCAGCAGTCCGACAGGGGGACAGGGAGAGACCCAGTACTTC
-,TRBJ1-5,TRBV7-9,few,CASSLGWNQPQHF,TGTGCCAGCAGCTTAGGTTGGAATCAGCCCCAGCATTTT
TRBD1,TRBJ1-5,TRBV27,-,CASSRTGTGAYQPQHF,TGTGCCAGCAGCCGAACCGGGACAGGGGCATATCAGCCCCAGCATTTT
-,TRBJ1-2,TRBV12-3/TRBV12-4,-,CASRNQGVGYGYTF,TGTGCCAGCAGGAACCAGGGAGTAGGTTACGGCTACACCTTC
TRBD1,TRBJ1-6,TRBV7-8,many,CASSLSRGQSYNSPLHF,TGTGCCAGCAGCTTATCCAGGGGGCAATCCTATAATTCACCCCTCCACTTT
TRBD2,TRBJ2-3,TRBV20-1,-,CSAPVLLRGAGEIDTQYF,TGCAGTGCCCCCGTCCTTCTCCGGGGTGCGGGGGAAATAGATACGCAGTATTTT
TRBD2,TRBJ2-7,TRBV4-1,many,CASSPRTSGRDEQYF,TGCGCCAGCAGCCCGAGGACTAGCGGGAGGGACGAGCAGTACTTC
-,TRBJ2-7,TRBV18,many,CASSLRGASYEQYF,TGTGCCAGCTCACTCAGGGGCGCCTCCTACGAGCAGTACTTC
-,TRBJ2-3,TRBV13,many,CASSLPVSSTDTQYF,TGTGCCAGCAGCTTACCAGTTTCTAGCACAGATACGCAGTATTTT
-,TRBJ2-3,TRBV18,-,CASSPSIGHQSTDTQYF,TGTGCCAGCTCACCCTCTATAGGACACCAAAGCACAGATACGCAGTATTTT
TRBD2,TRBJ2-1,TRBV7-2,many,CASSPWTSGNEQFF,TGTGCCAGCAGCCCGTGGACTAGCGGGAATGAGCAGTTCTTC
TRBD2,TRBJ2-1,TRBV20-1,-,CSARVLGHRGVYEQFF,TGCAGTGCTAGAGTTCTTGGACACCGGGGGGTCTACGAGCAGTTCTTC
TRBD2,TRBJ2-1,TRBV11-2,many,CASSGLAGAWGNEQFF,TGTGCCAGCAGCGGCCTAGCGGGGGCCTGGGGTAATGAGCAGTTCTTC
TRBD1,TRBJ1-1,TRBV12-3/TRBV12-4,many,CASSWPRDRGNTEAFF,TGTGCCAGCAGTTGGCCCCGGGACAGGGGGAACACTGAAGCTTTCTTT
TRBD1,TRBJ1-2,TRBV7-8,many,CASSFQGVTRGYTF,TGTGCCAGCAGCTTCCAGGGGGTGACGAGAGGCTACACCTTC
-,TRBJ2-7,TRBV18,-,CASSPSLEVHEQYF,TGTGCCAGCTCACCGTCATTGGAGGTCCACGAGCAGTACTTC
-,TRBJ2-3,TRBV10-3,-,CAISGGETGSSTDTQYF,TGTGCCATCAGTGGGGGAGAGACAGGCTCTAGCACAGATACGCAGTATTTT